This record concerns one T cell receptor (beta chain) sequence. Its antigen is still unknown. This specimen comes from a study of cytomegalovirus exposure and HLA in healthy donors. Points from the study as a whole: By HLA locus, TCR association rates varied in a later analysis, with DRB1 showing the most and HLA-C the fewest.

V shed 4 bases and J 5 bases; nucleotides not matched to a gene: 8. The CDR3 runs 14 residues. Germline CDR1 reads SGDLS; CDR2 reads YYNGEE. With 60 Vbeta and 13 Jbeta primers, the PCR was carried out. TCRdb's copy holds only in-frame clones and misses some; the assay was immunoSEQ multiplex PCR. The table includes about 98,000 clones, around 70% detected once. This rearrangement joins TRBV9 to TRBJ1-1; TRBD1 matches at 7 bases. The clonotype comes from a man aged 45-60 years in good health and CMV-seronegative. Sequences were obtained from PBMCs. The chain's CDR3 is CASSPRDRVTEAFF. In DNA form, the CDR3 reads TGTGCCAGCAGCCCCCGAGACAGGGTAACTGAAGCTTTCTTT.